Below are 13 T cell receptor beta chains sequenced from a single sample in a study of T cells in Graves' hyperthyroidism and ophthalmopathy. Researchers amplified the TCR beta CDR3 regions from RNA transcripts. Carried out on the TCR CDR3, a first-round RT-PCR used the HTBI primer set. Using its own MiXCR run on the multiplex PCR reads, TCRdb lists one record per CDR3 protein. This table has about 530,000 distinct CDR3 sequences, roughly 18% appearing once. Material for sequencing was blood. These receptors all stem from a woman between 18 and 29 years old with Graves' ophthalmopathy.

This clonotype came up many times. The genes are TRBV7-9 and TRBJ1-1, with TRBD1 as a possible D gene (5 bases). The germline V gene encodes CDR1 SEHNR and CDR2 FQNEAQ (reference sequence). The CDR3 has 15 amino acids. V was trimmed by 3 bases and J by 2 bases, leaving 13 bases between them. The CDR3 reads CASSFQQVFNTEAFF. The CDR3 DNA is TGTGCCAGCAGCTTCCAACAGGTTTTTAACACTGAAGCTTTCTTT.

This clonotype was observed a few times. The gene calls are TRBV11-2 and TRBJ2-3; D not certain. Germline values: CDR1 SGHAT, CDR2 FQNNGV. The V end lost 5 bases, the J end lost 2 bases, and 8 bases lay between the germline ends. The CDR3 runs 13 residues. CDR3 DNA: TGTGCCAGCAGCGCCACTTACACAGATACGCAGTATTTT. This codes for CASSATYTDTQYF.

The sample holds a few counts of this clonotype. The V and J genes are TRBV7-9 and TRBJ2-5; 8 bases are a match to TRBD2. J lost 5 bases, V lost 4 bases, and 9 bases had no gene match. CDR3 length: 15 residues. CDR1 SEHNR and CDR2 FQNEAQ come from the germline V gene (reference sequence). In DNA, the CDR3 is TGTGCCAGCAGCTCCGTAGCGGGATCTAGGGAGACCCAGTACTTC. Amino acid sequence: CASSSVAGSRETQYF.

This clonotype was observed once. The genes are TRBV20-1 and TRBJ2-7; D is possibly TRBD1 or TRBD2 (5 bases each). The V end lost 4 bases, the J end lost 3 bases, and 10 bases lay between the germline ends. CDR1 is DFQATT, CDR2 SNEGSKA, per germline (reference sequence). The CDR3 consists of 12 residues. Here the CDR3 DNA reads TGCAGTGCTAATCCGGGACGCTACGAGCAGTACTTC. This codes for CSANPGRYEQYF.

The rearrangement links TRBV24-1 to TRBJ1-2; 9 bases are shared with TRBD1. With 4 bases clipped from V and 4 bases from J, the junction kept 6 bases outside the gene matches. There are 15 residues in the CDR3. Per germline, CDR1 KGHDR and CDR2 SFDVKD. CDR3 sequence: CATSDPTGGVYGYTF. In DNA form, the CDR3 reads TGTGCCACCAGTGACCCGACAGGGGGAGTCTATGGCTACACCTTC.

V and J are TRBV19 and TRBJ2-3, with D possibly being TRBD1 (5 bases). This CDR3 region has 16 residues. The V end lost 2 bases, the J end lost 1 base, and 13 bases lay between the germline ends. Germline CDR1 reads LNHDA; CDR2 reads SQIVND (reference sequence). CDR3 in amino acids: CASSIKGGHGTDTQYF. The CDR3 nucleotides are TGTGCCAGTAGTATAAAGGGTGGACATGGCACAGATACGCAGTATTTT.

In this sample, this clonotype turned up a few times. V is TRBV20-1 and J is TRBJ2-1; unclear D gene. Germline V gives CDR1 DFQATT, CDR2 SNEGSKA (reference sequence). With 6 bases removed from V and 12 bases from J, the gap between germline ends came to 18 bases. The CDR3 totals 12 residues. The CDR3 reads CSALLTHDVQFF. Here the CDR3 DNA reads TGCAGTGCCCTTCTGACCCACGACGTGCAGTTCTTC.

The chain employs TRBV20-1 and TRBJ1-2, with D unresolved. The V gene lost 0 bases and the J gene lost 4 bases, with 12 bases spanning the gap. This CDR3 comprises 14 residues. CDR1 is DFQATT and CDR2 is SNEGSKA in the germline V gene (reference sequence). The CDR3 is CSARDGANLYGYTF. CDR3 coding DNA: TGCAGTGCTAGAGATGGAGCGAACCTCTATGGCTACACCTTC.

The chain combines TRBV5-1 with TRBJ2-1, with D perhaps matching TRBD2 (6 bases). This CDR3 has 14 residues. Germline lookup yields CDR1 SGHRS and CDR2 YFSETQ. Trimming stripped 1 base from V and 3 bases from J, with 8 bases between. CDR3 protein: CASSLSGDYNEQFF. The CDR3 DNA reads TGCGCCAGCAGCTTGTCGGGGGACTACAATGAGCAGTTCTTC.

This clonotype was counted only a few times. The V and J genes are TRBV29-1 and TRBJ2-7, with TRBD2 matching over 8 bases. The CDR3 loop spans 14 amino acids. Per the germline V gene, CDR1 is SQVTM and CDR2 is ANQGSEA. Losses at the gene ends were 6 bases for V and 3 bases for J; bases not matched to a gene: 10. DNA of the CDR3: TGCAGCGTAGAAACCCACGGGAGGGGCTACGAGCAGTACTTC. Protein: CSVETHGRGYEQYF.

The V and J genes are TRBV11-2 and TRBJ1-3, with D tentatively TRBD1 (6 bases). Germline CDR1 and CDR2: SGHAT and FQNNGV. This CDR3 contains 16 residues. V shed 4 bases and J shed 0 bases, with 13 bases lying between them. The CDR3 region is CASSYGWDTSGNTIYF. The CDR3 DNA reads as TGTGCCAGCAGCTACGGTTGGGACACCTCTGGAAACACCATATATTTT. The complete variable domain, with remaining parts taken from reference TRBV11-2 and TRBJ1-3, reads EAGVAQSPRYKIIEKRQSVAFWCNPISGHATLYWYQQILGQGPKLLIQFQNNGVVDDSQLPKDRFSAERLKGVDSTLKIQPAKLEDSAVYLCASSYGWDTSGNTIYFGEGSWLTVV.

The rearrangement links TRBV6-1 to TRBJ2-4, with D perhaps matching TRBD1 (5 bases). The CDR3 runs 14 residues. Germline V CDR1 and CDR2: MNHNS, SASEGT. V gave up 4 bases and J gave up 8 bases, with 15 bases separating them. The CDR3 DNA follows: TGTGCCAGCAGTGCCTCCCAGGGTTTGTACATTCAGTACTTC. Its translation: CASSASQGLYIQYF.

J is TRBJ2-1 and V is TRBV5-1; 9 bases line up with TRBD2. V gave up 2 bases and J gave up 3 bases; unmatched junction bases: 3. The CDR3 consists of 15 residues. Germline V gene sequence: CDR1 SGHRS, CDR2 YFSETQ. CDR3 DNA: TGCGCCAGCAGCTTACCTAGCGGGAACTACAATGAGCAGTTCTTC. This sequence encodes CASSLPSGNYNEQFF.